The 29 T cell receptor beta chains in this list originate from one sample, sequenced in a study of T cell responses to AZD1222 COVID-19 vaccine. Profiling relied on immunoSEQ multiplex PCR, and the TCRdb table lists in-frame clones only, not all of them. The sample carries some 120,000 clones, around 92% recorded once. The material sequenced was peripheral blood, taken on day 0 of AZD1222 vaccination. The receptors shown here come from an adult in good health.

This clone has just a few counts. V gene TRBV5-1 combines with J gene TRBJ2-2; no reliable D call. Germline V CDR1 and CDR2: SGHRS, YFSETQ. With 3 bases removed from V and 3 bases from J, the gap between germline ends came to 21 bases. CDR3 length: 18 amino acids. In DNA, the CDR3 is TGCGCCAGCAGCTGGGGTACACTTGGGATTTCGGACACCGGGGAGCTGTTTTTT. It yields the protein CASSWGTLGISDTGELFF. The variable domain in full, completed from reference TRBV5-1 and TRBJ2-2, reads KAGVTQTPRYLIKTRGQQVTLSCSPISGHRSVSWYQQTPGQGLQFLFEYFSETQRNKGNFPGRFSGRQFSNSRSEMNVSTLELGDSALYLCASSWGTLGISDTGELFFGEGSRLTVL.

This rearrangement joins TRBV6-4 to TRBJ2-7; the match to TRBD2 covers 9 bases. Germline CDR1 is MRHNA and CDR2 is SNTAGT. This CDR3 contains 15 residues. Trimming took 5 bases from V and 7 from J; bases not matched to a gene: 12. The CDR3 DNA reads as TGTGCCAGCAGTCCGGACAGGACTAGCGTGGAAGAGCAGTACTTC. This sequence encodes CASSPDRTSVEEQYF.

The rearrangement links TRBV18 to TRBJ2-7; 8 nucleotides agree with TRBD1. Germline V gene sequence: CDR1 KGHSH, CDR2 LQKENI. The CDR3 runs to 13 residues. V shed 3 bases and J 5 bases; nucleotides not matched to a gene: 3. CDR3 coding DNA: TGTGCCAGCTCACCCGGGACAGGCAACGAGCAGTACTTC. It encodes CASSPGTGNEQYF.

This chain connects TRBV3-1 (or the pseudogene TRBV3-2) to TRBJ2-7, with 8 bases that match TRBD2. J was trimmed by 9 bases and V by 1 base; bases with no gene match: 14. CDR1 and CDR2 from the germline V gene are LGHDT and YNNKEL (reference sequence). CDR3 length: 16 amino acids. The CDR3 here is CASSQGPGGRFGGQYF. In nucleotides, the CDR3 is TGTGCCAGCAGCCAAGGTCCCGGCGGGAGGTTCGGGGGGCAGTACTTC.

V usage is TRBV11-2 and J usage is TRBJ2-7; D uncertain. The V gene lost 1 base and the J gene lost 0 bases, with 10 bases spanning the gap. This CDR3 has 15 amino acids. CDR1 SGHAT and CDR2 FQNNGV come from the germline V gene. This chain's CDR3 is CASSLGLLSSYEQYF. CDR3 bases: TGTGCCAGCAGCTTAGGACTTTTGAGCTCCTACGAGCAGTACTTC. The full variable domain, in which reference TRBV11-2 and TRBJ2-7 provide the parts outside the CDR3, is EAGVAQSPRYKIIEKRQSVAFWCNPISGHATLYWYQQILGQGPKLLIQFQNNGVVDDSQLPKDRFSAERLKGVDSTLKIQPAKLEDSAVYLCASSLGLLSSYEQYFGPGTRLTVT.

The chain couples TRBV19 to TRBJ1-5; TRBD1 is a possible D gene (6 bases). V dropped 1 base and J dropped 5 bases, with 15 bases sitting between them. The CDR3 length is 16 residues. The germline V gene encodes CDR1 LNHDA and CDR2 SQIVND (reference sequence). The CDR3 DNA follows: TGTGCCAGTAGTATAGGGCGAGGACAGATTTATCAGCCCCAGCATTTT. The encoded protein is CASSIGRGQIYQPQHF.

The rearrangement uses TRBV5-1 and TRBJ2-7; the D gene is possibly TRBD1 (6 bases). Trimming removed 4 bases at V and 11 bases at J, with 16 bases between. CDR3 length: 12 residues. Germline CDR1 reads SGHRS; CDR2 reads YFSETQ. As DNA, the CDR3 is TGCGCCAGCAGCCATGCCCGGGACAAAGAGTACTTC. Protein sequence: CASSHARDKEYF.

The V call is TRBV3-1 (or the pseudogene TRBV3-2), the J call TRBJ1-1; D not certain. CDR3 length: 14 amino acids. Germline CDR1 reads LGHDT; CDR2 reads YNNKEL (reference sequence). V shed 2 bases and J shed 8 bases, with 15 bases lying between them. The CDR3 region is CASSQLDGSQEAFF. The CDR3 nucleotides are TGTGCCAGCAGCCAACTCGACGGATCCCAGGAAGCTTTCTTT.

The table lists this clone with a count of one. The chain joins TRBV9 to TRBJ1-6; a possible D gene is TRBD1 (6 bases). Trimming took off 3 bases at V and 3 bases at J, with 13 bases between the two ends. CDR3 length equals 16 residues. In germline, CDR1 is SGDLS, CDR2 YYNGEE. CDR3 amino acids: CASSASARGYNSPLHF. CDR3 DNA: TGTGCCAGCAGCGCGTCCGCCAGGGGCTATAATTCACCCCTCCACTTT.

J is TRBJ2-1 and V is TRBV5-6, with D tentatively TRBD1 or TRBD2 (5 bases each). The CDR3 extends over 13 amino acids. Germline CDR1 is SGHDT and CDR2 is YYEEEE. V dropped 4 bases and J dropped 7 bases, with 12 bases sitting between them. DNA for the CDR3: TGTGCCAGCAGCAGGGGAGTTTGGAATGAGCAGTTCTTC. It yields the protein CASSRGVWNEQFF.

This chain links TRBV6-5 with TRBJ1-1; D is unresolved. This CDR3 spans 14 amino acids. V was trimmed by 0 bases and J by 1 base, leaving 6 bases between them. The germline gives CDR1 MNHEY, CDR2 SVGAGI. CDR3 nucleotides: TGTGCCAGCAGTTACTCGGAGGGGAACACTGAAGCTTTCTTT. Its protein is CASSYSEGNTEAFF.

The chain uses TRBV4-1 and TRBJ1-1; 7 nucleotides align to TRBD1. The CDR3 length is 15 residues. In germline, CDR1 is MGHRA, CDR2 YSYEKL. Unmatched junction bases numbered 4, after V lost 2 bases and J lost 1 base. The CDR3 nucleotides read TGCGCCAGCAGCCAATATGACAGGGCGAACACTGAAGCTTTCTTT. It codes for CASSQYDRANTEAFF.

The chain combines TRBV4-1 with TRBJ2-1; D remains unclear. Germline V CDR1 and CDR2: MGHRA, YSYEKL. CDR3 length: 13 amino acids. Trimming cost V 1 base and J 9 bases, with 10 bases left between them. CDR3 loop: CASSQVSAGEQFF. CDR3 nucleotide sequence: TGCGCCAGCAGCCAAGTGAGCGCCGGTGAGCAGTTCTTC.

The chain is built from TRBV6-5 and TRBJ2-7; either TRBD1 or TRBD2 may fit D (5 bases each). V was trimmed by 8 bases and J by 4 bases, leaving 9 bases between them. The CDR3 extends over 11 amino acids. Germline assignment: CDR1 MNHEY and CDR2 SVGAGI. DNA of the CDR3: TGTGCCAGCTCGGGACCGTACGAGCAGTACTTC. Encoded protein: CASSGPYEQYF.

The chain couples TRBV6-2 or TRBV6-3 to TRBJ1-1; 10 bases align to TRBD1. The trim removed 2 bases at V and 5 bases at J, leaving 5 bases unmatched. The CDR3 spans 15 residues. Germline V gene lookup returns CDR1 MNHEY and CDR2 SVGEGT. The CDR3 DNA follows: TGTGCCAGCAGTTACCCGGGGACAGGGGTAACTGAAGCTTTCTTT. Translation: CASSYPGTGVTEAFF.

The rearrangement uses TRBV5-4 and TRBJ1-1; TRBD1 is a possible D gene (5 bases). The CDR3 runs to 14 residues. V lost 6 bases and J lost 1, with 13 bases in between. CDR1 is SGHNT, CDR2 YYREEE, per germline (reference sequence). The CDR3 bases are TGTGCCAGCAACGGGCTGGGGGAGAACACTGAAGCTTTCTTT. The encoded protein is CASNGLGENTEAFF.

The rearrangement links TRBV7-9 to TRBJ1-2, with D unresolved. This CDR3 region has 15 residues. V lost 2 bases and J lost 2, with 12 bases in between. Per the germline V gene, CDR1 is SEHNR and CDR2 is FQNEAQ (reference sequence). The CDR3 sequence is CASSLTEDGNYGYTF. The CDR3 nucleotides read TGTGCCAGCAGCTTAACAGAGGACGGGAACTATGGCTACACCTTC. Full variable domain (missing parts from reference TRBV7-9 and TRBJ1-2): DTGVSQNPRHKITKRGQNVTFRCDPISEHNRLYWYRQTLGQGPEFLTYFQNEAQLEKSRLLSDRFSAERPKGSFSTLEIQRTEQGDSAMYLCASSLTEDGNYGYTFGSGTRLTVV.

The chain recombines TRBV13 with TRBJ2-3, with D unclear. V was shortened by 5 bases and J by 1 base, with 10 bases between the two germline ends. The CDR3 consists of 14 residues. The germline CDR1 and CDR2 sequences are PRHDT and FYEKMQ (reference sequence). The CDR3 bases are TGTGCCAGCAGCCAACGTTCAGGCACAGATACGCAGTATTTT. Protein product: CASSQRSGTDTQYF.

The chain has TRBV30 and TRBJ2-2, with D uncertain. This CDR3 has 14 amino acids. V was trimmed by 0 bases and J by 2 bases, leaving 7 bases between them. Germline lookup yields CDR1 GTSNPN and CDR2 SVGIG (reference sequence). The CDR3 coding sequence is TGTGCCTGGAGTGTAATGGGAAACACCGGGGAGCTGTTTTTT. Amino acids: CAWSVMGNTGELFF.

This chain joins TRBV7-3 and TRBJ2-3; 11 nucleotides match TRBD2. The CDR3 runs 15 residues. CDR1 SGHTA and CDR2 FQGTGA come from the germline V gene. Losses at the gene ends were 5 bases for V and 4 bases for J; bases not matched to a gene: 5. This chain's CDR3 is CASSRGTSGPDTQYF. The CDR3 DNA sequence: TGTGCCAGCAGCCGAGGGACTAGCGGTCCAGATACGCAGTATTTT.

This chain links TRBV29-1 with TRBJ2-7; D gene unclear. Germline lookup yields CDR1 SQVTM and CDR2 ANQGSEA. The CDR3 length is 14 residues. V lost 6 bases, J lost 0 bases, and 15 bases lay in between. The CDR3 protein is CSVQKQGSSYEQYF. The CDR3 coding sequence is TGCAGCGTCCAAAAACAAGGAAGCTCCTACGAGCAGTACTTC.

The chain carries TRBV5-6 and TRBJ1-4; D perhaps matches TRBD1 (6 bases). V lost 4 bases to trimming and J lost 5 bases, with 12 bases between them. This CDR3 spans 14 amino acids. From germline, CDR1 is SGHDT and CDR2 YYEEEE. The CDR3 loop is CASSTGHGNEKLFF. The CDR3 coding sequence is TGTGCCAGCAGCACGGGACACGGCAATGAAAAACTGTTTTTT.

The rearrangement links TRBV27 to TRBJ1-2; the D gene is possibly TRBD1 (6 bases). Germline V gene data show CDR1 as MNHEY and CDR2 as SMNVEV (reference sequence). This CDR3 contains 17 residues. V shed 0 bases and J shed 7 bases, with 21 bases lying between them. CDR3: CASSLSYRDAAAFGYTF. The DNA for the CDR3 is TGTGCCAGCAGTTTATCATACAGGGACGCAGCGGCTTTTGGCTACACCTTC.

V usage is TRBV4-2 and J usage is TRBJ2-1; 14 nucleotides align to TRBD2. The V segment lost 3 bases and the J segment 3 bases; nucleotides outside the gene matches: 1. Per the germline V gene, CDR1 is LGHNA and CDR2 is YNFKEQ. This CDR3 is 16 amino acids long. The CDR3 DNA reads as TGTGCCAGCAGCCAGGGACTAGCGGGAGACTACAATGAGCAGTTCTTC. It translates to CASSQGLAGDYNEQFF.

CDR3 sequence: CATSAGLAGRTGEQFF. The CDR3 nucleotides are TGTGCCACCAGTGCGGGACTAGCGGGACGCACGGGTGAGCAGTTCTTC. The V and J genes are TRBV24-1 and TRBJ2-1, with 13 bases aligning to TRBD2. Germline values: CDR1 KGHDR, CDR2 SFDVKD. This CDR3 contains 16 residues. Trimming at V came to 5 bases and at J to 9 bases, leaving 9 bases not matched to a gene.

CDR3 in DNA: TGTGCCAGCAGGAGGACTGACAGGGGTCCCGAGCAGTACTTC. Protein: CASRRTDRGPEQYF. V gene TRBV27 combines with J gene TRBJ2-7; 8 nucleotides line up with TRBD1. There are 14 residues in the CDR3. CDR1 is MNHEY, CDR2 SMNVEV, per germline (reference sequence). V shed 6 bases, J shed 6 bases, and the junction held 10 bases outside the gene matches.

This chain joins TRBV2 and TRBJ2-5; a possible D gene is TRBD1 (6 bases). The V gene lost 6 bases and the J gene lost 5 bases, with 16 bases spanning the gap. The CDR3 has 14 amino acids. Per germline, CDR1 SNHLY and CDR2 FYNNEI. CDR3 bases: TGTGCCAGCAGACCCACAGGGCTGGGGGAGACCCAGTACTTC. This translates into CASRPTGLGETQYF. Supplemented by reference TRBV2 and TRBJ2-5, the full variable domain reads EPEVTQTPSHQVTQMGQEVILRCVPISNHLYFYWYRQILGQKVEFLVSFYNNEISEKSEIFDDQFSVERPDGSNFTLKIRSTKLEDSAMYFCASRPTGLGETQYFGPGTRLLVL.

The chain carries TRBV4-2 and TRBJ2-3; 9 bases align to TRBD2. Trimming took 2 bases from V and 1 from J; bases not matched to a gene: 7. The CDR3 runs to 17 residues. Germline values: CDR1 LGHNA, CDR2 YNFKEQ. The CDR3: CASSQNLAGEGTDTQYF. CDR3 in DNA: TGTGCCAGCAGCCAAAACTTAGCGGGGGAAGGCACAGATACGCAGTATTTT.

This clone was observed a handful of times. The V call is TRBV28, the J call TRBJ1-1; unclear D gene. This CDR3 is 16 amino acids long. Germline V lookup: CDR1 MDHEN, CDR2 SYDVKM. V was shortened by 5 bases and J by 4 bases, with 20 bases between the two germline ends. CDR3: CASSPTYDEAGTEAFF. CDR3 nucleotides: TGTGCCAGCAGTCCTACCTACGATGAGGCTGGCACTGAAGCTTTCTTT. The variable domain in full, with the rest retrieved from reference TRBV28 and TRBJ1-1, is DVKVTQSSRYLVKRTGEKVFLECVQDMDHENMFWYRQDPGLGLRLIYFSYDVKMKEKGDIPEGYSVSREKKERFSLILESASTNQTSMYLCASSPTYDEAGTEAFFGQGTRLTVV.